The 16 T cell receptor beta chains presented below share a single source sample, sequenced in a study of shared clonotypes between healthy human individuals. The table came from immunoSEQ multiplex PCR; TCRdb's copy has only in-frame clones and leaves some out. The sample contains 230,000 or so clones, under 80% of which appear only once. Sequenced input: memory CD4+ T cells sorted from blood. Subset described: CD45RA-negative fraction. These receptors originate from a man aged 25 to 40 in good health.

This clone was seen once. The chain employs TRBV28 and TRBJ2-7; 7 nucleotides agree with TRBD1. This CDR3 is 13 amino acids long. From germline, CDR1 is MDHEN and CDR2 SYDVKM. J gave up 4 bases and V 6 bases, and 6 bases lay outside the gene matches. The CDR3 nucleotides are TGTGCCAGCAGGTCGGGACAGTCTTACGAGCAGTACTTC. This encodes CASRSGQSYEQYF.

With regard to this clone: A single base is all that separates this from a far larger clone, so a read error is likely. The chain employs TRBV6-1 and TRBJ1-1, with D possibly matching TRBD1 (5 bases). The germline CDR1 and CDR2 sequences are MNHNS and SASEGT. The CDR3 sequence is 14 residues long. The CDR3 reads CSSSEVGGGTEAFF. CDR3 sequence (DNA): TGTTCCAGCAGTGAAGTGGGGGGGGGTACTGAAGCTTTCTTT.

On this clone itself: The junction departs from germline at one end; a sequencing error may be responsible. The chain joins TRBV11-2 to TRBJ2-7; D might be TRBD1 or TRBD2, each matching 5 bases. The CDR3 runs 14 residues. Looked up from germline, CDR1 is SGHAT and CDR2 is FQNNGV. The CDR3 sequence is CASSFLHSEGEQHF. The CDR3 DNA reads as TGTGCCAGCAGCTTCTTGCACAGCGAAGGGGAGCAGCACTTC.

This clone was counted a few times. The chain has TRBV18 and TRBJ2-1; 7 bases map to TRBD2. The CDR3 is 18 residues long. CDR1 is KGHSH, CDR2 LQKENI, per germline. Trimming took 0 bases from V and 1 from J; bases not matched to a gene: 9. The DNA of the CDR3 is TGTGCCAGCTCACCACCTCCGGCTAGCGGAGTTTCCTACAATGAGCAGTTCTTC. Amino acid sequence: CASSPPPASGVSYNEQFF.

In regard to this clone: Other DNA sequences in the sample encode the same CDR3. V usage is TRBV7-2 and J usage is TRBJ2-5; unclear D gene. Germline CDR1 reads SGHTA; CDR2 reads FQGNSA. The CDR3 runs 14 residues. V was pared by 3 bases and J by 1 base, with 9 bases between. The CDR3 here is CASSFQVGQETQYF. DNA of the CDR3: TGTGCCAGCAGCTTTCAAGTGGGCCAAGAGACCCAGTACTTC.

This chain connects TRBV7-8 to TRBJ2-3, with unresolved D. CDR3 length equals 14 residues. The germline CDR1 and CDR2 sequences are SGHVS and FQNEAQ. Trimming took off 3 bases at V and 0 bases at J, with 7 bases between the two ends. CDR3 nucleotides: TGTGCCAGCAGCTTTACCCCTAGCACAGATACGCAGTATTTT. Protein product: CASSFTPSTDTQYF.

In its sample, this clone was seen a few times. The V gene is TRBV10-3, the J gene TRBJ2-7; 8 bases match TRBD1. Per germline, CDR1 ENHRY and CDR2 SYGVKD. This CDR3 is built from 15 residues. J was trimmed by 6 bases and V by 2 bases; bases with no gene match: 9. The DNA for the CDR3 is TGTGCCATCAGTGAGGGTGGACAGGGCCCGCGCGAGCAGTACTTC. Its protein product is CAISEGGQGPREQYF.

In DNA, the CDR3 is TGCGCCAGCAGCCAAGGAGGGAGCTCCTACGAGCAGTACTTC. Encoded protein: CASSQGGSSYEQYF. The chain recombines TRBV4-1 with TRBJ2-7, with D possibly matching TRBD2 (5 bases). V shed 1 base and J shed 0 bases, with 7 bases lying between them. Germline lookup yields CDR1 MGHRA and CDR2 YSYEKL. The CDR3 runs to 14 residues.

CDR3 protein: CASGINPDTQYF. The CDR3 DNA is TGTGCTAGTGGTATAAATCCAGATACGCAGTATTTT. The V gene is TRBV12-5, the J gene TRBJ2-3; no definite D call. This CDR3 spans 12 amino acids. The germline V gene has CDR1 LGHNT and CDR2 FRNRAP. Trimming took off 5 bases at V and 4 bases at J, with 7 bases between the two ends.

V and J are TRBV11-2 and TRBJ2-5, with TRBD1 matching over 8 bases. Trimming removed 5 bases from V and 4 bases from J; junction bases left unmatched: 9. CDR1 and CDR2 (germline): SGHAT, FQNNGV. The CDR3 is 15 amino acids. CDR3 protein: CASSDGTGTVETQYF. Written as DNA, the CDR3 is TGTGCCAGCAGCGACGGGACAGGAACCGTAGAGACCCAGTACTTC.

Many counts were recorded for this clone. The chain is built from TRBV6-1 and TRBJ2-7, with TRBD1 as a possible D gene (6 bases). This CDR3 contains 13 residues. The V and J ends lost 7 bases and 7 bases respectively, with 17 bases between them. CDR1 is MNHNS and CDR2 is SASEGT in the germline V gene. The CDR3 here is CASTRDTASEQYF. The DNA for the CDR3 is TGTGCCAGCACACGGGACACCGCGTCTGAGCAGTACTTC.

This clone was found once. This sequence joins TRBV5-1 and TRBJ1-5; D is unclear. CDR3 length equals 14 residues. Trimming pared 2 bases from V and 5 bases from J, leaving 11 bases between. Per the germline V gene, CDR1 is SGHRS and CDR2 is YFSETQ. The chain's CDR3 is CASSLRHGDQPQHF. CDR3 DNA: TGCGCCAGCAGCTTAAGACACGGGGATCAGCCCCAGCATTTT.

V gene TRBV5-6 combines with J gene TRBJ2-1, with 10 bases fitting TRBD1. The CDR3 extends over 14 amino acids. V shed 4 bases and J 7 bases; nucleotides not matched to a gene: 5. CDR1 and CDR2 (germline): SGHDT, YYEEEE. The CDR3 here is CASSPRTGGNEQFF. The CDR3 DNA sequence: TGTGCCAGCAGCCCCCGGACAGGGGGAAATGAGCAGTTCTTC.

This clone was detected many times. This rearrangement joins TRBV15 to TRBJ2-1, with TRBD2 matching 7 bases. The CDR3 has 15 amino acids. With V trimmed by 2 bases and J by 0 bases, 1 base remained unmatched. The V gene's germline CDR1 is LNHNV and CDR2 YYDKDF (reference sequence). Written as DNA, the CDR3 is TGTGCCACCAGCAGATCGGGGGGCTCCTACAATGAGCAGTTCTTC. This translates into CATSRSGGSYNEQFF.

This clone was observed a few times. The V and J genes are TRBV7-8 and TRBJ2-2, with D possibly TRBD1 on 5 matching bases. This CDR3 region has 13 residues. V was trimmed by 8 bases and J by 6 bases, leaving 13 bases between them. Germline loops: CDR1 SGHVS, CDR2 FQNEAQ. The CDR3 coding sequence is TGTGCCAGCGGGGCTAGTAGATCCGGGGAGCTGTTTTTT. Protein sequence: CASGASRSGELFF.

This clone was detected only a few times. The chain carries TRBV6-5 and TRBJ2-5; 7 bases match TRBD1. Trimming cost V 2 bases and J 5 bases; bases outside gene matches: 11. This CDR3 is 16 amino acids long. Germline CDR1 MNHEY, CDR2 SVGAGI. CDR3 DNA sequence: TGTGCCAGCAGTTACCCCGGCCAGGGGGTGAGGGAGACCCAGTACTTC. It codes for CASSYPGQGVRETQYF.